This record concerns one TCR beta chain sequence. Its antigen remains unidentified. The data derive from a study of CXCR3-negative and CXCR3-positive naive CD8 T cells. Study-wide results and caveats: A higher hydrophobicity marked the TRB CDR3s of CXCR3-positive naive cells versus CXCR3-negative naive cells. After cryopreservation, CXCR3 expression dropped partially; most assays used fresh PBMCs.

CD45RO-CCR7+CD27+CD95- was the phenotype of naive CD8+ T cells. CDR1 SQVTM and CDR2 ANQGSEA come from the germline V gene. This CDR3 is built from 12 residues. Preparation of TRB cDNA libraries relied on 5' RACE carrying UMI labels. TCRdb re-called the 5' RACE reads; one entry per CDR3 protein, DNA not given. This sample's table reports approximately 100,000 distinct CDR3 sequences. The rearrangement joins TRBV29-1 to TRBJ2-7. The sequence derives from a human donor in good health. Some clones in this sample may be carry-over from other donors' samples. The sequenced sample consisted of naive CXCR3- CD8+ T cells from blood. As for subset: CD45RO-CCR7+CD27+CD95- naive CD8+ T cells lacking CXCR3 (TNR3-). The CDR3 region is CSVRIHSYEQYF.